This T cell receptor beta chain comes out of a study of blood T cells in healthy people across ages. Study context: Capture via template switching afforded approximately one barcoded beta molecule per two T cells.

V lost 7 bases and J 4 bases, leaving 14 bases between the germline ends. The CDR3 is 13 amino acids. Germline-derived CDR1 and CDR2 are SQVTM and ANQGSEA. Next came a second PCR, run for about 7 to 12 cycles, which used a sample-barcoded 5' primer along with a J-beta primer mix. TCRdb redid the calling of the 5' RACE reads with MiXCR, one entry per CDR3 protein. The table records nearly 1 million distinct CDR3 sequences, roughly 50% of them present only once. The chain couples TRBV29-1 to TRBJ2-1; D ambiguous. Sequenced material: blood. The receptor was isolated from a woman in her sixties or seventies in good health. CDR3 loop: CSAGDSFYNEQFF. The DNA for the CDR3 is TGCAGCGCTGGAGACTCCTTTTACAATGAGCAGTTCTTC.